The 25 T cell receptor beta chains in this list originate from one sample, sequenced in a study of cytomegalovirus exposure and HLA in healthy donors. It was with 60 Vbeta and 13 Jbeta primers that the PCR ran. The table came from immunoSEQ multiplex PCR; TCRdb's copy has only in-frame clones and leaves some out. The table lists around 94,000 clones, 77% of them singletons. Sequenced material: PBMCs. These receptors came from a male donor in good health and CMV-seropositive.

This clone appeared a few times. The V call is TRBV19, the J call TRBJ2-5, with D maybe TRBD1 (5 bases). The germline V gene encodes CDR1 LNHDA and CDR2 SQIVND (reference sequence). The V gene lost 5 bases and the J gene lost 5 bases, with 15 bases spanning the gap. The CDR3 is 14 amino acids. This CDR3 reads CASSAAGRPETQYF. The CDR3 region has the DNA TGTGCCAGTAGTGCAGCAGGGCGGCCCGAGACCCAGTACTTC.

The chain joins TRBV28 to TRBJ1-2; D unclear. The germline gives CDR1 MDHEN, CDR2 SYDVKM. The CDR3 runs to 14 residues. The V gene lost 4 bases and the J gene lost 6 bases, with 15 bases spanning the gap. DNA of the CDR3: TGTGCCAGCAGTTCCCCCCACAGCCCCAATGGCTACACCTTC. The encoded protein is CASSSPHSPNGYTF.

V gene TRBV27 combines with J gene TRBJ1-2, with 8 positions matching TRBD1. V lost 3 bases and J lost 0; bases outside the gene matches: 6. This CDR3 has 16 amino acids. Germline CDR1 is MNHEY and CDR2 is SMNVEV (reference sequence). The CDR3 region is CASSFLGQASNYGYTF. As DNA, the CDR3 is TGTGCCAGCAGTTTCCTGGGACAGGCCTCTAACTATGGCTACACCTTC.

This chain joins TRBV9 and TRBJ1-4; D might be TRBD1 (5 bases). The CDR3 consists of 15 residues. V was cut by 4 bases and J by 4 bases, with 14 bases left in between. Germline CDR1 reads SGDLS; CDR2 reads YYNGEE. The CDR3 sequence: CASSPPGRDNEKLFF. DNA of the CDR3: TGTGCCAGCAGCCCGCCGGGGCGGGATAATGAAAAACTGTTTTTT.

This clone occurred a few times. The CDR3 loop is CASSPLAGGPYNEQFF. In nucleotides, the CDR3 is TGTGCCAGTAGTCCTCTAGCGGGAGGCCCCTACAATGAGCAGTTCTTC. The chain employs TRBV19 and TRBJ2-1; TRBD2 agrees at 11 bases. The length of the CDR3 is 16 residues. Germline V gene sequence: CDR1 LNHDA, CDR2 SQIVND (reference sequence). Losses at the gene ends were 5 bases for V and 2 bases for J; bases not matched to a gene: 5.

The CDR3 DNA is TGTGCCAGCAGCCCCGACCGAGGGGGGGGTGTTGGAAACACCATATATTTT. Translating gives CASSPDRGGGVGNTIYF. The V call is TRBV11-2, the J call TRBJ1-3; the D gene is possibly TRBD1 (6 bases). This CDR3 contains 17 residues. Trimming shortened V by 5 bases and J by 3 bases, and 20 bases separated the two germline ends. CDR1 is SGHAT and CDR2 is FQNNGV in the germline V gene.

The J gene is TRBJ2-7, the V gene TRBV19; D is possibly TRBD2 (5 bases). The CDR3 contains 16 residues. The germline gives CDR1 LNHDA, CDR2 SQIVND (reference sequence). The germline V and J ends were trimmed by 5 bases and 0 bases, with 17 bases remaining between them. The CDR3 is CASSVAPHQNSYEQYF. In DNA, the CDR3 is TGTGCCAGTAGTGTAGCGCCCCATCAGAACTCCTACGAGCAGTACTTC.

The rearrangement links TRBV29-1 to TRBJ2-5; a weak D match, TRBD2 (6 bases). The V end lost 7 bases, the J end lost 2 bases, and 20 bases lay between the germline ends. The germline CDR1 and CDR2 sequences are SQVTM and ANQGSEA. CDR3 length: 15 residues. The CDR3 DNA reads TGCAGCGGTCGTCGCGGGGCATCGGTTCAAGAGACCCAGTACTTC. Translated, it gives CSGRRGASVQETQYF.

This clone was detected once. The chain combines TRBV7-2 with TRBJ1-1; D not resolved. The CDR3 has 15 amino acids. The V end lost 0 bases, the J end lost 4 bases, and 12 bases lay between the germline ends. Germline loops: CDR1 SGHTA, CDR2 FQGNSA. In nucleotides, the CDR3 is TGTGCCAGCAGCTTAGCGCGAGGTATGGGCACTGAAGCTTTCTTT. Translated: CASSLARGMGTEAFF.

Comments on this clone: The junction and the germline gene differ at one end; a read error may be behind it. V usage is TRBV28 and J usage is TRBJ2-1, with 11 bases fitting TRBD2. The CDR3 has 15 residues. CDR1 and CDR2 from the germline V gene are MDHEN and SYDVKM. This CDR3 reads CASSERLAGYNGQFF. In DNA form, the CDR3 reads TGTGCCAGCAGCGAACGACTAGCGGGGTACAATGGGCAGTTCTTC.

The chain uses TRBV27 and TRBJ2-3; 12 nucleotides match TRBD2. The V and J ends lost 10 bases and 3 bases, in that order; junction bases with no gene match: 5. This CDR3 has 14 amino acids. The germline CDR1 and CDR2 sequences are MNHEY and SMNVEV (reference sequence). CDR3 nucleotides: TGTGCCACCACCGGGACTAGCGGGACAGATACGCAGTATTTT. Its translation is CATTGTSGTDTQYF.

This clone came up a few times. The chain carries TRBV7-3 and TRBJ1-1; D remains ambiguous. The CDR3 has 13 residues. V lost 1 base to trimming and J lost 5 bases, with 8 bases between them. Per germline, CDR1 SGHTA and CDR2 FQGTGA. In nucleotides, the CDR3 is TGTGCCAGCAGCTTAAATTGGGAGACTGAAGCTTTCTTT. As protein: CASSLNWETEAFF.

The CDR3 sequence is CASSQPLPKEGRDGYTF. The CDR3 nucleotides are TGTGCCAGCAGCCAACCCCTACCCAAGGAGGGGAGGGATGGCTACACCTTC. The rearrangement links TRBV4-2 to TRBJ1-2, with D possibly TRBD1 on 5 matching bases. The CDR3 has 17 amino acids. V lost 2 bases and J 6 bases, leaving 22 bases between the germline ends. From germline, CDR1 is LGHNA and CDR2 YNFKEQ.

This clone occurred once. The chain has TRBV7-8 and TRBJ2-3; the D gene is possibly TRBD2 (5 bases). The germline CDR1 and CDR2 sequences are SGHVS and FQNEAQ. V dropped 1 base and J dropped 1 base, with 9 bases sitting between them. CDR3 size: 15 residues. The CDR3 DNA reads as TGTGCCAGCAGCTTAGGAGGGAAGCGCACAGATACGCAGTATTTT. As protein: CASSLGGKRTDTQYF.

This sequence joins TRBV4-3 and TRBJ2-5; the match to TRBD2 covers 10 bases. Trimming at V came to 0 bases and at J to 5 bases, leaving 9 bases not matched to a gene. The CDR3 contains 17 residues. Germline V gene data show CDR1 as LGHNA and CDR2 as YSLEER. CDR3 residues: CASSQDWVSSGSETQYF. In nucleotides, the CDR3 is TGCGCCAGCAGCCAAGATTGGGTCTCTAGCGGGAGTGAGACCCAGTACTTC.

V gene TRBV6-5 combines with J gene TRBJ1-5; D might be TRBD1 (5 bases). CDR3 length: 15 amino acids. V was trimmed by 8 bases and J by 7 bases, leaving 21 bases between them. Per the germline V gene, CDR1 is MNHEY and CDR2 is SVGAGI. CDR3 nucleotide sequence: TGTGCCAGCGCAAACTTCGCGGGGGATACCCAGCCCCAGCATTTT. Its translation is CASANFAGDTQPQHF.

There are a few counts of this clone. The chain employs TRBV6-5 and TRBJ2-3, with D unresolved. The CDR3 loop spans 13 amino acids. Trimming took 6 bases from V and 5 from J, leaving 12 bases between them. The germline CDR1 and CDR2 sequences are MNHEY and SVGAGI. The CDR3 DNA reads as TGTGCCAGCAGATCCGACTTGGAAGATACGCAGTATTTT. This gives the protein CASRSDLEDTQYF.

This clone appeared a few times. At one end, the junction sequence differs from germline, possibly due to a read error. The CDR3 region is CASSLESQSGKDF. The CDR3 bases are TGTGCCAGCAGCTTAGAATCACAGTCGGGGAAGGATTTT. V and J are TRBV7-2 and TRBJ1-5; D ambiguous. The CDR3 covers 13 residues. Germline V gene sequence: CDR1 SGHTA, CDR2 FQGNSA.

The chain uses TRBV15 and TRBJ2-4, with D unresolved. This CDR3 is built from 13 residues. V lost 0 bases, J lost 7 bases, and 7 bases lay in between. Germline-derived CDR1 and CDR2 are LNHNV and YYDKDF (reference sequence). Here the CDR3 DNA reads TGTGCCACCAGCAGAGATTCTTCTAACATTCAGTACTTC. This translates into CATSRDSSNIQYF.

The chain joins TRBV27 to TRBJ1-1; D is uncertain. V gave up 1 base and J gave up 0 bases, with 9 bases separating them. This CDR3 spans 15 amino acids. Germline CDR1 reads MNHEY; CDR2 reads SMNVEV (reference sequence). DNA for the CDR3: TGTGCCAGCAGTTTATTGCGAGGGATGAACACTGAAGCTTTCTTT. The encoded protein is CASSLLRGMNTEAFF.

The chain's CDR3 is CASSQDQRLAGYEQYF. The CDR3 nucleotides read TGTGCCAGCAGCCAAGATCAACGGCTAGCGGGCTACGAGCAGTACTTC. V and J are TRBV14 and TRBJ2-7; TRBD2 agrees at 8 bases. V was pared by 0 bases and J by 3 bases, with 7 bases of the junction left unmatched. This CDR3 spans 16 amino acids. The V gene's germline CDR1 is SGHDN and CDR2 FVKESK.

This chain joins TRBV23-1 and TRBJ2-7; TRBD1 agrees at 8 bases. TRBV23-1 is sorted into the ORF group, with uncertain function. This CDR3 contains 19 residues. V trimming: 1 base; J trimming: 3 bases; junction bases outside the gene matches: 17. DNA for the CDR3: TGCGCCAGCAGTCAATACGAGGACAGGGTACCGTCCCTCTACTACGAGCAGTACTTC. It translates to CASSQYEDRVPSLYYEQYF.

This clone was observed a few times. The gene calls are TRBV7-3 and TRBJ2-7; TRBD2 agrees at 11 bases. After removal of 0 bases from V and 1 base from J, the junction contained 2 bases not matched to a gene. Looked up from germline, CDR1 is SGHTA and CDR2 is FQGTGA. This CDR3 has 16 residues. CDR3 residues: CASSLTGTSGSYEQYF. The CDR3 nucleotides read TGTGCCAGCAGCTTAACAGGGACTAGCGGTTCCTACGAGCAGTACTTC.

The rearrangement links TRBV7-2 to TRBJ1-2; 8 nucleotides align to TRBD1. V gave up 1 base and J gave up 6 bases; unmatched junction bases: 4. The CDR3 has 14 amino acids. Germline CDR1 reads SGHTA; CDR2 reads FQGNSA. CDR3 nucleotides: TGTGCCAGCAGCTTAGGCAGGGGGCAGGATGGCTACACCTTC. Protein: CASSLGRGQDGYTF.

The chain links TRBV7-3 to TRBJ2-3; a possible D gene is TRBD2 (7 bases). The V and J ends lost 0 bases and 4 bases respectively, with 11 bases between them. The length of the CDR3 is 15 residues. Germline V gives CDR1 SGHTA, CDR2 FQGTGA. CDR3 loop: CASSLTGGGADTQYF. The CDR3, as DNA: TGTGCCAGCAGCTTAACGGGGGGGGGCGCAGATACGCAGTATTTT. Using reference TRBV7-3 and TRBJ2-3 for the parts outside the CDR3, the full variable domain is GAGVSQTPSNKVTEKGKYVELRCDPISGHTALYWYRQSLGQGPEFLIYFQGTGAADDSGLPNDRFFAVRPEGSVSTLKIQRTERGDSAVYLCASSLTGGGADTQYFGPGTRLTVL.